These 20 T cell receptor beta chains originate from one sample sequenced in a study of blood T cell repertoires in COVID-19. Profiling relied on immunoSEQ multiplex PCR, and the TCRdb table lists in-frame clones only, not all of them. The sample holds roughly 100,000 clones, about 90% seen once. The sample consisted of peripheral blood. These receptors all stem from a human donor with active COVID-19. The donor label of this sample is uncertain.

The V and J genes are TRBV5-6 and TRBJ1-2; 9 positions agree with TRBD1. V lost 2 bases to trimming and J lost 6 bases; unmatched junction nucleotides: 14. Germline V gene lookup returns CDR1 SGHDT and CDR2 YYEEEE. The CDR3 is 17 amino acids. The CDR3: CASSFTGQGLLGDGYTF. The DNA for the CDR3 is TGTGCCAGCAGCTTTACGGGACAGGGTCTGTTGGGCGATGGCTACACCTTC.

V usage is TRBV5-6 and J usage is TRBJ2-3; TRBD1 aligns across 10 bases. V lost 6 bases, J lost 2 bases, and 6 bases stayed unmatched. CDR3 size: 15 residues. Per the germline V gene, CDR1 is SGHDT and CDR2 is YYEEEE. The CDR3 reads CASNLDRGNTDTQYF. The CDR3 DNA reads as TGTGCCAGCAACCTGGACAGGGGGAACACAGATACGCAGTATTTT.

The rearrangement links TRBV13 to TRBJ1-6; D is ambiguous. CDR1 is PRHDT and CDR2 is FYEKMQ in the germline V gene (reference sequence). V lost 4 bases, J lost 10 bases, and 17 bases lay in between. The CDR3 loop spans 15 amino acids. DNA for the CDR3: TGTGCCAGCAGCTACTATATGCGGGCAGAATCACCCCTCCACTTT. Translation: CASSYYMRAESPLHF.

This chain connects TRBV11-2 to TRBJ2-1; 13 nucleotides agree with TRBD2. CDR3 size: 16 residues. The junction had 8 bases not matched to a gene; V was cut back by 5 bases and J by 7 bases. CDR1 and CDR2 from the germline V gene are SGHAT and FQNNGV. The CDR3 here is CASSASLAGGGNEQFF. In DNA form, the CDR3 reads TGTGCCAGCAGCGCCTCACTAGCGGGGGGGGGAAATGAGCAGTTCTTC. Using reference TRBV11-2 and TRBJ2-1 for the parts outside the CDR3, the full variable domain is EAGVAQSPRYKIIEKRQSVAFWCNPISGHATLYWYQQILGQGPKLLIQFQNNGVVDDSQLPKDRFSAERLKGVDSTLKIQPAKLEDSAVYLCASSASLAGGGNEQFFGPGTRLTVL.

A few counts support this clone. CDR3 DNA sequence: TGTGCCAGCAGTAGCGGGCCCTACAATGAGCAGTTCTTC. Protein: CASSSGPYNEQFF. J is TRBJ2-1 and V is TRBV6-4; D is perhaps TRBD2 (6 bases). In germline, CDR1 is MRHNA, CDR2 SNTAGT. The CDR3 has 13 amino acids. Trimming pared 5 bases from V and 2 bases from J, leaving 7 bases between.

In its sample, this clone was seen a few times. The chain combines TRBV29-1 with TRBJ1-1, with D possibly being TRBD1 (6 bases). The CDR3 has 13 residues. V was cut by 2 bases and J by 4 bases, with 11 bases left in between. Germline V gene sequence: CDR1 SQVTM, CDR2 ANQGSEA. The CDR3 is CSVEFARGTEAFF. The CDR3 bases are TGCAGCGTTGAATTCGCCAGGGGCACTGAAGCTTTCTTT.

The gene calls are TRBV28 and TRBJ1-2; D perhaps matches TRBD1 (5 bases). The germline V gene has CDR1 MDHEN and CDR2 SYDVKM. The CDR3 consists of 18 residues. V was shortened by 4 bases and J by 4 bases, with 25 bases between the two germline ends. The CDR3 is CASSSIEGEEGMAYGYTF. CDR3 bases: TGTGCCAGCAGTTCGATCGAGGGTGAGGAGGGGATGGCCTATGGCTACACCTTC.

This rearrangement joins TRBV6-4 to TRBJ2-1, with 14 bases lining up with TRBD2. The germline V gene encodes CDR1 MRHNA and CDR2 SNTAGT. The CDR3 has 15 amino acids. V lost 2 bases, J lost 6 bases, and 0 bases stayed unmatched. The CDR3 here is CASSDGTSGGNEQFF. The CDR3 DNA follows: TGTGCCAGCAGTGACGGGACTAGCGGGGGCAATGAGCAGTTCTTC.

V and J are TRBV6-6 and TRBJ1-3; 10 nucleotides agree with TRBD1. Germline V gene lookup returns CDR1 MNHNY and CDR2 SVGAGI (reference sequence). This CDR3 has 15 residues. V trimming: 6 bases; J trimming: 2 bases; junction bases outside the gene matches: 4. The CDR3 DNA follows: TGTGCCAGCAGCAGAGGACAGGGGGCTGGAAACACCATATATTTT. Translated: CASSRGQGAGNTIYF.

V and J are TRBV4-1 and TRBJ1-1; D remains unclear. This CDR3 region has 14 residues. CDR1 is MGHRA, CDR2 YSYEKL, per germline. The V and J ends lost 0 bases and 5 bases respectively, with 10 bases between them. For the CDR3, the DNA is TGCGCCAGCAGCCAAGAGGGAGCCGAAACTGAAGCTTTCTTT. Its protein product is CASSQEGAETEAFF.

This clone occurred a few times. The chain is built from TRBV18 and TRBJ1-2; D call uncertain. This CDR3 has 17 amino acids. CDR1 KGHSH and CDR2 LQKENI come from the germline V gene. Between the trimmed V and J ends, which lost 4 bases and 8 bases, there was a span of 26 bases. CDR3 DNA sequence: TGTGCCAGCTCACGGTTTAACTTGGGAGCCAACGACTCGGGCTACACCTTC. Translated: CASSRFNLGANDSGYTF.

This clone has only one observation. V and J are TRBV2 and TRBJ2-7; 8 nucleotides agree with TRBD1. V lost 6 bases to trimming and J lost 2 bases; unmatched junction nucleotides: 9. This CDR3 contains 15 residues. Looked up from germline, CDR1 is SNHLY and CDR2 is FYNNEI. CDR3 in amino acids: CASRELRTGTYEQYF. The CDR3 DNA follows: TGTGCCAGCAGGGAACTTAGGACAGGGACCTACGAGCAGTACTTC.

The gene calls are TRBV25-1 and TRBJ2-7, with D perhaps TRBD2 (6 bases). Germline V gene sequence: CDR1 MGHDK, CDR2 SYGVNS. This CDR3 comprises 13 residues. Trimming removed 6 bases from V and 0 bases from J, with 9 bases in between. The CDR3 DNA reads as TGTGCCAGCAGAGACGGGGGCTCCTACGAGCAGTACTTC. Translated, it gives CASRDGGSYEQYF.

The chain joins TRBV9 to TRBJ1-5; tentatively, D is TRBD1 (6 bases). The CDR3 totals 13 residues. Per the germline V gene, CDR1 is SGDLS and CDR2 is YYNGEE. Trimming pared 4 bases from V and 4 bases from J, leaving 9 bases between. The DNA for the CDR3 is TGTGCCAGCAGCCGGACAGTAAATCAGCCCCAGCATTTT. Encoded protein: CASSRTVNQPQHF.

In its sample, this clone was seen once. The V and J genes are TRBV19 and TRBJ2-6, with 9 bases matching TRBD1. CDR3 length equals 15 residues. The junction had 3 bases not matched to a gene; V was cut back by 5 bases and J by 4 bases. The germline CDR1 and CDR2 sequences are LNHDA and SQIVND (reference sequence). In DNA form, the CDR3 reads TGTGCCAGTAGTGGGACAGGGTTAGGGGCCAACGTCCTGACTTTC. Protein product: CASSGTGLGANVLTF.

This chain links TRBV5-1 with TRBJ2-1; 11 bases align to TRBD2. CDR1 and CDR2 (germline): SGHRS, YFSETQ. The CDR3 has 16 amino acids. With V trimmed by 4 bases and J by 5 bases, 8 bases remained unmatched. The CDR3 DNA reads TGCGCCAGCAGCGCTAGCGGGGGGCGGGGACACAATGAGCAGTTCTTC. Translation: CASSASGGRGHNEQFF.

This sequence joins TRBV6-2 or TRBV6-3 and TRBJ2-7, with D perhaps matching TRBD1 (6 bases). The V gene's germline CDR1 is MNHEY and CDR2 SVGEGT. CDR3 length: 15 residues. Between the trimmed V and J ends, which lost 4 bases and 1 base, there was a span of 14 bases. The CDR3 nucleotides are TGTGCCAGCAGTTTTGGAGACAGGAAATCCTACGAGCAGTACTTC. It is translated as CASSFGDRKSYEQYF.

The DNA of the CDR3 is TGTGCCAGCAGCCAGGCGGGCGGGAGCACAGATACGCAGTATTTT. Translated: CASSQAGGSTDTQYF. The V gene is TRBV7-3, the J gene TRBJ2-3; a weak D match, TRBD2 (5 bases). Trimming stripped 5 bases from V and 0 bases from J, with 12 bases between. The CDR3 has 15 amino acids. Germline-derived CDR1 and CDR2 are SGHTA and FQGTGA. Full variable domain (remainder filled in from reference TRBV7-3 and TRBJ2-3): GAGVSQTPSNKVTEKGKYVELRCDPISGHTALYWYRQSLGQGPEFLIYFQGTGAADDSGLPNDRFFAVRPEGSVSTLKIQRTERGDSAVYLCASSQAGGSTDTQYFGPGTRLTVL.

This chain uses TRBV29-1 with TRBJ1-3, with 7 bases lining up with TRBD1. The CDR3 totals 13 residues. The germline V gene has CDR1 SQVTM and CDR2 ANQGSEA. V shed 6 bases and J 3 bases; nucleotides not matched to a gene: 5. CDR3 sequence: CSVVTGVGNTIYF. CDR3 nucleotide sequence: TGCAGCGTCGTTACAGGGGTTGGAAACACCATATATTTT.

This clone was counted a single time. The chain uses TRBV7-2 and TRBJ1-1; 8 nucleotides align to TRBD1. V was clipped by 6 bases and J by 1 base; unmatched bases: 10. Germline CDR1 is SGHTA and CDR2 is FQGNSA. This CDR3 is 16 amino acids long. The CDR3 sequence is CASRPRQGPSNTEAFF. Written as DNA, the CDR3 is TGTGCCAGCAGGCCAAGACAGGGGCCTTCGAACACTGAAGCTTTCTTT.